This T cell receptor (beta chain) was sequenced for a study of blood T cell repertoires in COVID-19. Overall study: Specimens from acute and convalescent COVID-19 originated in the United States, Italy and Spain. In each case, the material was cDNA or gDNA derived from T cells, B-cell-depleted T cells, or PBMCs.

Per the study methods: The assay estimated nucleated cells by amplifying reference gene primers. Some clones are missing from TCRdb's copy, which holds only in-frame ones; the method was immunoSEQ multiplex PCR. V, J and clone size are those of that table, while D and trimming were read from the DNA. The sample consists of 430,000 or so clones, around nine tenths of them appearing once. Trimming removed 4 bases from V and 10 bases from J; junction bases left unmatched: 12. Germline V gives CDR1 SGHRS, CDR2 YFSETQ. The CDR3 has 16 residues. Recruited during active infection, patients (from Seattle) were subsequently followed longitudinally.

V gene TRBV5-1 combines with J gene TRBJ1-6; TRBD1 agrees at 9 bases. This TCR derives from a man between 18 and 35 years old with COVID-19, enrolled during active disease. Sequenced input: peripheral blood. This CDR3 reads CASSLRPGQGGSPLHF. Written as DNA, the CDR3 is TGCGCCAGCAGCCTCCGACCGGGACAGGGAGGCTCACCCCTCCACTTT.